The 29 T cell receptor beta chains reported below all come from one sample, sequenced in a study of blood T cell repertoires in COVID-19. TCRdb's copy holds only in-frame clones and misses some; the assay was immunoSEQ multiplex PCR. The data contain 95,000 or so clones, less than 85% of them singletons. The sequencing sample was made of peripheral blood. The receptors come from a human donor in a cohort sampled during active COVID-19.

V is TRBV20-1 and J is TRBJ1-1, with 10 bases lining up with TRBD1. Germline V gene data show CDR1 as DFQATT and CDR2 as SNEGSKA (reference sequence). V lost 6 bases and J lost 0; bases outside the gene matches: 7. The CDR3 is 15 residues long. This chain's CDR3 is CSASRTGGMNTEAFF. Here the CDR3 DNA reads TGCAGTGCAAGTAGGACAGGGGGTATGAACACTGAAGCTTTCTTT.

This clone has only one observation. This chain joins TRBV27 and TRBJ2-2; D is possibly TRBD1 (5 bases). The length of the CDR3 is 14 residues. From germline, CDR1 is MNHEY and CDR2 SMNVEV (reference sequence). Trimming took off 10 bases at V and 6 bases at J, with 18 bases between the two ends. The CDR3 spells CAIARAGFSGELFF. CDR3 nucleotides: TGTGCCATCGCCAGGGCAGGTTTCTCCGGGGAGCTGTTTTTT.

The chain carries TRBV19 and TRBJ2-7; the D gene is possibly TRBD2 (6 bases). The CDR3 consists of 14 residues. CDR1 and CDR2 (germline): LNHDA, SQIVND (reference sequence). V lost 5 bases, J lost 9 bases, and 20 bases lay in between. CDR3 sequence (DNA): TGTGCCAGTAGTGTAACTAGTTCTCAAGCGGGGCAGTACTTC. Translating it yields CASSVTSSQAGQYF.

A single count supports this clone. One junction end disagrees with the germline gene, perhaps due to a read error. This chain joins TRBV6-1 and TRBJ1-4, with D possibly TRBD1 on 5 matching bases. This CDR3 contains 11 residues. The germline gives CDR1 MNHNS, CDR2 SASEGT. The CDR3 DNA is TGTGCCAGCAGTGAAACCGGACACCTCAATTTT. This translates into CASSETGHLNF.

The rearrangement links TRBV19 to TRBJ1-2, with 9 bases matching TRBD1. V lost 6 bases, J lost 5 bases, and 7 bases stayed unmatched. Per germline, CDR1 LNHDA and CDR2 SQIVND (reference sequence). This CDR3 spans 14 amino acids. The DNA for the CDR3 is TGTGCCAGTAGGTGGGGACAGGGCCTTTATGGCTACACCTTC. Its protein product is CASRWGQGLYGYTF.

This clone came up a few times. The same CDR3 also results from other DNA sequences found in this sample. CDR3 DNA sequence: TGCGCCAGCAGCCAAGATTGGCTAGCGGGGGGCTGGGAGACCCAGTACTTC. Protein sequence: CASSQDWLAGGWETQYF. The rearrangement uses TRBV4-3 and TRBJ2-5, with 11 bases lining up with TRBD2. The CDR3 covers 17 residues. Trimming at V came to 0 bases and at J to 5 bases, leaving 8 bases not matched to a gene. The germline gives CDR1 LGHNA, CDR2 YSLEER.

The DNA for the CDR3 is TGTGCCACCAGCAGAGGGAGGGTAGCGGGGTACAATGAGCAGTTCTTC. Its protein product is CATSRGRVAGYNEQFF. The V call is TRBV15, the J call TRBJ2-1; 8 positions agree with TRBD2. Germline-derived CDR1 and CDR2 are LNHNV and YYDKDF (reference sequence). This CDR3 has 16 residues. Germline trimming cut 1 base from V and 4 bases from J; bases unmatched to any gene: 6.

J is TRBJ2-3 and V is TRBV19, with 7 bases identical to TRBD1. With 4 bases clipped from V and 2 bases from J, the junction kept 6 bases outside the gene matches. The CDR3 runs 15 residues. Germline V gene lookup returns CDR1 LNHDA and CDR2 SQIVND (reference sequence). CDR3 DNA sequence: TGTGCCAGTAGTAGCAGGGACAGCCCCACAGATACGCAGTATTTT. Its translation: CASSSRDSPTDTQYF.

A few counts support this clone. This chain connects TRBV2 to TRBJ1-2; D perhaps matches TRBD1 (6 bases). Trimming removed 9 bases from V and 2 bases from J, with 16 bases in between. Germline loops: CDR1 SNHLY, CDR2 FYNNEI. This CDR3 has 14 residues. The CDR3 sequence is CASTRGMVNYGYTF. The DNA for the CDR3 is TGTGCCAGTACCAGGGGCATGGTAAACTATGGCTACACCTTC.

The sample holds a few counts of this clone. The V gene is TRBV7-2, the J gene TRBJ1-2; tentative D call: TRBD1 (5 bases). The CDR3 sequence is 15 residues long. V was pared by 5 bases and J by 3 bases, with 16 bases between. Germline values: CDR1 SGHTA, CDR2 FQGNSA. The CDR3 loop is CASSPFRDSYYGYTF. CDR3 DNA sequence: TGTGCCAGCAGCCCCTTCCGAGACAGCTACTATGGCTACACCTTC.

V and J are TRBV10-3 and TRBJ1-1, with D hard to call. The CDR3 totals 13 residues. The germline gives CDR1 ENHRY, CDR2 SYGVKD. The germline V and J ends were trimmed by 10 bases and 3 bases, with 15 bases remaining between them. The DNA for the CDR3 is TGTGCCACCGCCCTGGGCCAGGACACTGAAGCTTTCTTT. Translation: CATALGQDTEAFF.

This chain uses TRBV27 with TRBJ2-5; D perhaps matches TRBD2 (6 bases). Looked up from germline, CDR1 is MNHEY and CDR2 is SMNVEV (reference sequence). V gave up 6 bases and J gave up 5 bases, with 19 bases separating them. This CDR3 comprises 15 residues. For the CDR3, the DNA is TGTGCCAGCAGCTCCCCCGGGCGGGGTAGCGAGACCCAGTACTTC. As protein: CASSSPGRGSETQYF.

The chain employs TRBV5-6 and TRBJ1-1; 7 nucleotides agree with TRBD1. This CDR3 comprises 14 residues. J was trimmed by 4 bases and V by 5 bases; bases with no gene match: 8. CDR1 is SGHDT and CDR2 is YYEEEE in the germline V gene. The CDR3 here is CASSTDRRSTEAFF. The CDR3 bases are TGTGCCAGCAGTACGGACAGGAGGAGCACTGAAGCTTTCTTT.

V usage is TRBV29-1 and J usage is TRBJ2-5, with 7 bases fitting TRBD2. The CDR3 length is 14 residues. The trim removed 2 bases at V and 7 bases at J, leaving 10 bases unmatched. CDR1 SQVTM and CDR2 ANQGSEA come from the germline V gene. CDR3 protein: CSVEPWTSDVTQYF. The CDR3 nucleotides read TGCAGCGTTGAACCCTGGACTAGTGATGTGACCCAGTACTTC.

The J gene is TRBJ1-4, the V gene TRBV21-1; the table's D call, TRBD1, has no DNA check behind it. TRBV21-1 counts as a pseudogene. The CDR3 sequence is 17 residues long. The DNA for the CDR3 is TGTGCCAGCAGCAAAGAAGGGGGCGCCCCGGGAGATGAAAAACTGTTTTTT. Amino acid sequence: CASSKEGGAPGDEKLFF.

This rearrangement joins TRBV11-3 to TRBJ2-5; 8 bases fit TRBD1. The CDR3 extends over 15 amino acids. Germline V gene sequence: CDR1 SGHNT, CDR2 YENEEA. V was pared by 5 bases and J by 4 bases, with 9 bases of the junction left unmatched. CDR3 in amino acids: CASSRYGGQGETQYF. CDR3 DNA: TGTGCCAGCAGCCGCTATGGAGGACAGGGAGAGACCCAGTACTTC.

V and J are TRBV28 and TRBJ2-7, with a tentative D call TRBD2 (6 bases). The germline V gene has CDR1 MDHEN and CDR2 SYDVKM. The V and J ends lost 6 bases and 3 bases respectively, with 6 bases between them. The CDR3 is 11 amino acids. The CDR3 here is CASRTSYEQYF. CDR3 nucleotides: TGTGCCAGCAGGACTAGCTACGAGCAGTACTTC.

The chain employs TRBV4-1 and TRBJ2-1; D is undetermined. The ends were cut back, 0 bases at V and 3 bases at J, with 3 bases in the middle. Germline lookup yields CDR1 MGHRA and CDR2 YSYEKL. The CDR3 length is 13 residues. CDR3 bases: TGCGCCAGCAGCCAAGAATACTACAATGAGCAGTTCTTC. Its translation: CASSQEYYNEQFF.

This chain links TRBV3-1 (or the pseudogene TRBV3-2) with TRBJ2-3; tentatively, D is TRBD2 (6 bases). This CDR3 is 14 amino acids long. The germline V and J ends were trimmed by 4 bases and 3 bases, with 11 bases remaining between them. Germline CDR1 is LGHDT and CDR2 is YNNKEL (reference sequence). DNA of the CDR3: TGTGCCAGCAGCCGCGGGACGGAAACAGATACGCAGTATTTT. This gives the protein CASSRGTETDTQYF.

The gene calls are TRBV7-6 and TRBJ1-2; perhaps TRBD1 as D (5 bases). Germline V CDR1 and CDR2: SGHVS, FNYEAQ. Trimming shortened V by 1 base and J by 7 bases, and 19 bases separated the two germline ends. This CDR3 is 16 amino acids long. The CDR3 protein is CASSLGPVAPGGGYTF. CDR3 nucleotide sequence: TGTGCCAGCAGCTTAGGCCCCGTGGCACCCGGGGGTGGCTACACCTTC.

This clone came up once. V is TRBV19 and J is TRBJ1-6; no definite D call. Germline V lookup: CDR1 LNHDA, CDR2 SQIVND (reference sequence). With 2 bases removed from V and 6 bases from J, the gap between germline ends came to 8 bases. This CDR3 has 14 amino acids. CDR3 sequence reads: CASSISGPNSPLHF. The CDR3 DNA reads as TGTGCCAGTAGTATATCAGGCCCTAATTCACCCCTCCACTTT. The complete variable domain, with remaining parts taken from reference TRBV19 and TRBJ1-6, reads DGGITQSPKYLFRKEGQNVTLSCEQNLNHDAMYWYRQDPGQGLRLIYYSQIVNDFQKGDIAEGYSVSREKKESFPLTVTSAQKNPTAFYLCASSISGPNSPLHFGNGTRLTVT.

In this sample, this clone turned up once. Other DNA sequences in the same sample also yield this CDR3. The chain employs TRBV9 and TRBJ2-5; 7 nucleotides match TRBD1. The CDR3 length is 14 residues. J was trimmed by 2 bases and V by 2 bases; bases with no gene match: 3. The V gene's germline CDR1 is SGDLS and CDR2 YYNGEE. This CDR3 is CASSVGTAQETQYF. CDR3 sequence (DNA): TGTGCCAGCAGCGTTGGGACAGCGCAAGAGACCCAGTACTTC.

This clone was detected a few times. The rearrangement links TRBV2 to TRBJ2-7; D is unclear. Trimming removed 3 bases at V and 4 bases at J, with 7 bases between. The CDR3 extends over 12 amino acids. The germline V gene has CDR1 SNHLY and CDR2 FYNNEI. In DNA, the CDR3 is TGTGCCAGCAGTGACTACGGTTACGAGCAGTACTTC. Amino acids: CASSDYGYEQYF.

The chain uses TRBV2 and TRBJ1-5, with D maybe TRBD1 (5 bases). The CDR3 has 13 amino acids. V lost 6 bases, J lost 5 bases, and 11 bases lay in between. The germline CDR1 and CDR2 sequences are SNHLY and FYNNEI. CDR3 region: CASSGSGYQPQHF. The CDR3 nucleotides are TGTGCCAGCAGCGGGTCAGGGTATCAGCCCCAGCATTTT.

The rearrangement links TRBV5-1 to TRBJ2-3, with D maybe TRBD2 (5 bases). V shed 2 bases and J shed 9 bases, with 10 bases lying between them. This CDR3 contains 12 residues. Germline V gene sequence: CDR1 SGHRS, CDR2 YFSETQ. Here the CDR3 DNA reads TGCGCCAGCAGCTTATCAGCGGAGACGCAGTATTTT. Protein product: CASSLSAETQYF.

V and J are TRBV15 and TRBJ2-3, with D perhaps TRBD2 (5 bases). Trimming shortened V by 0 bases and J by 3 bases, and 10 bases separated the two germline ends. Germline CDR1 and CDR2: LNHNV and YYDKDF (reference sequence). The CDR3 is made up of 15 amino acids. CDR3 in DNA: TGTGCCACCAGCAGAGATAGGCTAGCTACAGATACGCAGTATTTT. It codes for CATSRDRLATDTQYF.

The V and J genes are TRBV29-1 and TRBJ1-1; 8 bases fit TRBD1. Germline V gene lookup returns CDR1 SQVTM and CDR2 ANQGSEA. The CDR3 is 13 amino acids. With 7 bases clipped from V and 7 bases from J, the junction kept 11 bases outside the gene matches. CDR3 nucleotides: TGCAGCGCCAGGGGGCCCCAACAAAGTGAAGCTTTCTTT. Its translation: CSARGPQQSEAFF. The whole variable domain, remainder taken from reference TRBV29-1 and TRBJ1-1, is SAVISQKPSRDICQRGTSLTIQCQVDSQVTMMFWYRQQPGQSLTLIATANQGSEATYESGFVIDKFPISRPNLTFSTLTVSNMSPEDSSIYLCSARGPQQSEAFFGQGTRLTVV.

This chain connects TRBV19 to TRBJ1-2, with D possibly TRBD1 on 5 matching bases. The CDR3 consists of 16 residues. The germline V and J ends were trimmed by 5 bases and 4 bases, with 20 bases remaining between them. Germline lookup yields CDR1 LNHDA and CDR2 SQIVND (reference sequence). The CDR3 region is CASSPQTVPHVYGYTF. The CDR3 nucleotides are TGTGCCAGTAGTCCCCAGACAGTCCCCCACGTCTATGGCTACACCTTC. The entire variable domain, with the rest obtained from reference TRBV19 and TRBJ1-2, is as follows: DGGITQSPKYLFRKEGQNVTLSCEQNLNHDAMYWYRQDPGQGLRLIYYSQIVNDFQKGDIAEGYSVSREKKESFPLTVTSAQKNPTAFYLCASSPQTVPHVYGYTFGSGTRLTVV.

The rearrangement uses TRBV4-1 and TRBJ1-2, with 7 bases matching TRBD1. With V trimmed by 1 base and J by 8 bases, 7 bases remained unmatched. The CDR3 extends over 14 amino acids. The germline gives CDR1 MGHRA, CDR2 YSYEKL. The CDR3 reads CASSQADRAGGYTF. The CDR3 bases are TGCGCCAGCAGCCAAGCCGACAGGGCTGGCGGCTACACCTTC.